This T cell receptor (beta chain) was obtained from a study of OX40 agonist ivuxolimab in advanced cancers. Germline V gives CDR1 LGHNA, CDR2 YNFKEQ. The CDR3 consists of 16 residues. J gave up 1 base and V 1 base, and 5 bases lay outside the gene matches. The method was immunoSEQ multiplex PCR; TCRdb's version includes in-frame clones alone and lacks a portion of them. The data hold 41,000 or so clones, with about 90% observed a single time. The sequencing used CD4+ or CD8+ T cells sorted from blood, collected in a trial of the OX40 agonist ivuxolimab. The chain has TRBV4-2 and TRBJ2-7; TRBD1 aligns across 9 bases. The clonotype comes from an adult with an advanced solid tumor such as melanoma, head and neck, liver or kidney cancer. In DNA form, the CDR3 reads TGTGCCAGCAGCCAAGGTCCGGGACAGGGATCCTACGAGCAGTACTTC. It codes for CASSQGPGQGSYEQYF.